These 22 T cell receptor beta chains originate from one sample sequenced in a study of shared clonotypes between healthy human individuals. Sequencing was performed with immunoSEQ multiplex PCR; in TCRdb, only in-frame clones are kept and a portion is missing. Here the sample spans 850,000 to 1,200,000 clones, around 76% being singletons. Sequencing used memory CD4+ T cells sorted from blood. Subset noted: CD45RA-negative fraction. The source is a man aged 18 to 29 in good health.

This chain links TRBV30 with TRBJ2-5; D possibly corresponds to TRBD2 (6 bases). The better agreement between TRBJ2-7 and the DNA end casts doubt on the J call. The germline V gene encodes CDR1 GTSNPN and CDR2 SVGIG (reference sequence). The CDR3 is 15 amino acids. The CDR3 nucleotides are TGTGCCTGGAGTGTACAGGCTAGCGTGATCTACGAGCAGTACTTC. Translated, it gives CAWSVQASVIYEQYF.

The chain employs TRBV11-3 and TRBJ1-2; D is unresolved. Germline CDR1 reads SGHNT; CDR2 reads YENEEA. The CDR3 loop spans 12 amino acids. V lost 1 base and J 10 bases, leaving 10 bases between the germline ends. The CDR3 protein is CASSLGEMDYTF. The CDR3 DNA reads TGTGCCAGCAGCTTAGGCGAAATGGACTACACCTTC.

There are many counts of this clone. The same CDR3 arises from other DNA sequences in this sample as well. This chain uses TRBV2 with TRBJ2-1, with 8 positions matching TRBD2. CDR1 is SNHLY and CDR2 is FYNNEI in the germline V gene. The CDR3 covers 16 residues. The V and J ends lost 1 base and 4 bases, in that order; junction bases with no gene match: 6. CDR3 protein: CASSEGGGTLYNEQFF. CDR3 DNA sequence: TGTGCCAGCAGTGAAGGCGGGGGGACATTATACAATGAGCAGTTCTTC.

In regard to this clone: This clone may be a read error of a much larger clone one base away. The same CDR3 also results from other DNA sequences found in this sample. CDR3 amino acids: CASSIPYRSSGNTIYF. In nucleotides, the CDR3 is TGTGCCAGTAGTATCCCTTACAGGTCCTCTGGAAACACTATATATTTT. V is TRBV19 and J is TRBJ1-3; weak D call: TRBD1 (5 bases). Germline V gives CDR1 LNHDA, CDR2 SQIVND (reference sequence). The CDR3 covers 16 residues. Full variable domain (remainder filled in from reference TRBV19 and TRBJ1-3): DGGITQSPKYLFRKEGQNVTLSCEQNLNHDAMYWYRQDPGQGLRLIYYSQIVNDFQKGDIAEGYSVSREKKESFPLTVTSAQKNPTAFYLCASSIPYRSSGNTIYFGEGSWLTVV.

The chain links TRBV7-2 to TRBJ1-6; maybe TRBD1 (6 bases). The CDR3 covers 21 residues. The V gene's germline CDR1 is SGHTA and CDR2 FQGNSA. The V gene lost 0 bases and the J gene lost 7 bases, with 28 bases spanning the gap. Here the CDR3 DNA reads TGTGCCAGCAGCTTAGCGTCTTCGGCACAGGGTCTAGGGAGTTCCAATTCACCCCTCCACTTT. Its protein is CASSLASSAQGLGSSNSPLHF.

The chain is built from TRBV7-2 and TRBJ1-3, with D unresolved. There are 12 residues in the CDR3. Germline-derived CDR1 and CDR2 are SGHTA and FQGNSA. The V end was cut by 8 bases, the J end by 1 base, with 6 bases between. Here the CDR3 DNA reads TGTGCCAGCGGCCTTTCTGGAAACACCATATATTTT. Translating it yields CASGLSGNTIYF.

This clone was seen at least ten times. The genes are TRBV11-3 and TRBJ2-7, with D possibly matching TRBD1 (6 bases). The CDR3 length is 16 residues. V was cut by 1 base and J by 2 bases, with 15 bases left in between. Germline CDR1 SGHNT, CDR2 YENEEA. The chain's CDR3 is CASSLASGVSAYEQYF. Here the CDR3 DNA reads TGTGCCAGCAGCTTAGCATCAGGGGTTAGCGCCTACGAGCAGTACTTC. Filled out from reference TRBV11-3 and TRBJ2-7, the complete variable domain reads EAGVVQSPRYKIIEKKQPVAFWCNPISGHNTLYWYLQNLGQGPELLIRYENEEAVDDSQLPKDRFSAERLKGVDSTLKIQPAELGDSAVYLCASSLASGVSAYEQYFGPGTRLTVT.

This sequence joins TRBV27 and TRBJ1-1; 9 bases are a match to TRBD1. CDR1 MNHEY and CDR2 SMNVEV come from the germline V gene (reference sequence). Trimming at V came to 6 bases and at J to 4 bases, leaving 9 bases not matched to a gene. The CDR3 extends over 15 amino acids. The CDR3 protein is CASSPYGQGFTEAFF. The DNA of the CDR3 is TGTGCCAGCAGCCCCTACGGACAGGGGTTCACTGAAGCTTTCTTT.

A note on this clone: Other nucleotide sequences in the sample specify the same CDR3. This rearrangement joins TRBV13 to TRBJ2-5; D gene ambiguous. Germline CDR1 reads PRHDT; CDR2 reads FYEKMQ (reference sequence). The ends were cut back, 5 bases at V and 1 base at J, with 5 bases in the middle. This CDR3 comprises 12 residues. This CDR3 is CASSLLQETQYF. In DNA, the CDR3 is TGTGCCAGCAGCCTCCTCCAAGAGACCCAGTACTTC.

This chain's CDR3 is CAWSPPVGYEQYF. The DNA of the CDR3 is TGTGCCTGGAGTCCCCCAGTGGGGTACGAGCAGTACTTC. This chain connects TRBV30 to TRBJ2-7; no definite D call. Germline assignment: CDR1 GTSNPN and CDR2 SVGIG (reference sequence). The CDR3 spans 13 residues. V lost 2 bases to trimming and J lost 4 bases, with 12 bases between them.

This chain joins TRBV28 and TRBJ2-3; 10 nucleotides align to TRBD2. CDR3 length: 14 residues. V dropped 5 bases and J dropped 5; count of bases not matched to a gene: 4. CDR1 is MDHEN and CDR2 is SYDVKM in the germline V gene. In DNA form, the CDR3 reads TGTGCCAGCAGTGCTCTAGCGGGGGTAGATACGCAGTATTTT. It encodes CASSALAGVDTQYF.

This clone was seen a handful of times. This sequence joins TRBV25-1 and TRBJ2-7; the D gene is possibly TRBD1 (6 bases). This CDR3 region has 16 residues. V shed 1 base and J shed 0 bases, with 13 bases lying between them. CDR1 and CDR2 (germline): MGHDK, SYGVNS. CDR3 bases: TGTGCCAGCAGTGAATGGGGAAGGGGGAGCTCCTACGAGCAGTACTTC. This translates into CASSEWGRGSSYEQYF.

This clone came up once. This rearrangement joins TRBV7-3 to TRBJ2-2; TRBD1 is a possible D gene (6 bases). Trimming removed 2 bases from V and 1 base from J, with 8 bases in between. This CDR3 has 15 residues. From germline, CDR1 is SGHTA and CDR2 FQGTGA. CDR3: CASSLEDRNTGELFF. Written as DNA, the CDR3 is TGTGCCAGCAGCTTAGAGGACAGGAACACCGGGGAGCTGTTTTTT.

The rearrangement links TRBV25-1 to TRBJ1-2, with unresolved D. CDR1 MGHDK and CDR2 SYGVNS come from the germline V gene. The germline V and J ends were trimmed by 1 base and 3 bases, with 9 bases remaining between them. The CDR3 runs to 14 residues. Written as DNA, the CDR3 is TGTGCCAGCAGTGAATCCGGAGGATACTATGGCTACACCTTC. It yields the protein CASSESGGYYGYTF.

This chain uses TRBV5-1 with TRBJ1-4; 11 bases match TRBD1. The CDR3 runs 16 residues. Germline CDR1 reads SGHRS; CDR2 reads YFSETQ. The J segment lost 6 bases and the V segment lost 0 bases, leaving 4 bases of the junction unmatched. CDR3 region: CASSLGTGGDYEKLFF. The CDR3 DNA follows: TGCGCCAGCAGCTTGGGGACAGGGGGCGATTATGAAAAACTGTTTTTT. The variable domain in full, completed from reference TRBV5-1 and TRBJ1-4, reads KAGVTQTPRYLIKTRGQQVTLSCSPISGHRSVSWYQQTPGQGLQFLFEYFSETQRNKGNFPGRFSGRQFSNSRSEMNVSTLELGDSALYLCASSLGTGGDYEKLFFGSGTQLSVL.

The genes are TRBV11-2 and TRBJ1-2; D is unclear. V dropped 1 base and J dropped 8 bases, with 11 bases sitting between them. Germline V gives CDR1 SGHAT, CDR2 FQNNGV. The CDR3 contains 13 residues. CDR3 nucleotides: TGTGCCAGCAGCTTAGGAACTCTCGAGGGCTACACCTTC. This encodes CASSLGTLEGYTF.

The CDR3 DNA reads TGTGCCAGCAGCCGGGACACGAACACTGAAGCTTTCTTT. Encoded protein: CASSRDTNTEAFF. V usage is TRBV6-1 and J usage is TRBJ1-1, with D perhaps TRBD1 (6 bases). In germline, CDR1 is MNHNS, CDR2 SASEGT. Trimming pared 6 bases from V and 1 base from J, leaving 9 bases between. The CDR3 is 13 amino acids.

This rearrangement joins TRBV15 to TRBJ2-2, with a weak D call TRBD2 (7 bases). Germline loops: CDR1 LNHNV, CDR2 YYDKDF (reference sequence). V was pared by 6 bases and J by 5 bases, with 16 bases between. The CDR3 runs to 15 residues. As DNA, the CDR3 is TGTGCCACCAGAGCATGGGGGCGGGAGACCGGGGAGCTGTTTTTT. Protein sequence: CATRAWGRETGELFF.

The rearrangement links TRBV5-4 to TRBJ2-2, with 14 bases identical to TRBD2. Germline V gene sequence: CDR1 SGHNT, CDR2 YYREEE (reference sequence). Unmatched junction bases numbered 5, after V lost 4 bases and J lost 6 bases. The CDR3 consists of 16 residues. The chain's CDR3 is CASSTGLAGEAGELFF. In nucleotides, the CDR3 is TGTGCCAGCAGCACGGGACTAGCGGGAGAGGCCGGGGAGCTGTTTTTT.

This clone has just one count. Other DNA sequences of this sample code for an identical CDR3. The V and J genes are TRBV7-2 and TRBJ2-1; a weak D match, TRBD1 (6 bases). CDR1 is SGHTA, CDR2 FQGNSA, per germline. The CDR3 extends over 16 amino acids. V was cut by 0 bases and J by 3 bases, with 12 bases left in between. CDR3 in amino acids: CASSLAGTSGYNEQFF. CDR3 nucleotide sequence: TGTGCCAGCAGCTTAGCTGGGACATCCGGCTACAATGAGCAGTTCTTC.

This chain uses TRBV6-1 with TRBJ2-1; D tentatively reads TRBD1 or TRBD2 (6 bases each). Germline V gives CDR1 MNHNS, CDR2 SASEGT. V was clipped by 2 bases and J by 1 base, with 12 bases between them. The CDR3 covers 16 residues. The CDR3 DNA is TGTGCCAGCAGTGAACGGGGGCAGGGGTCCTACAATGAGCAGTTCTTC. This sequence encodes CASSERGQGSYNEQFF.

The genes are TRBV18 and TRBJ2-7, with 9 bases lining up with TRBD1. CDR3 size: 15 residues. The ends lost 1 base at V and 6 bases at J; junction bases unmatched: 7. From germline, CDR1 is KGHSH and CDR2 LQKENI. In DNA form, the CDR3 reads TGTGCCAGCTCACCACTGTCCGGGACAGGGAGCGAGCAGTACTTC. Amino acid sequence: CASSPLSGTGSEQYF.